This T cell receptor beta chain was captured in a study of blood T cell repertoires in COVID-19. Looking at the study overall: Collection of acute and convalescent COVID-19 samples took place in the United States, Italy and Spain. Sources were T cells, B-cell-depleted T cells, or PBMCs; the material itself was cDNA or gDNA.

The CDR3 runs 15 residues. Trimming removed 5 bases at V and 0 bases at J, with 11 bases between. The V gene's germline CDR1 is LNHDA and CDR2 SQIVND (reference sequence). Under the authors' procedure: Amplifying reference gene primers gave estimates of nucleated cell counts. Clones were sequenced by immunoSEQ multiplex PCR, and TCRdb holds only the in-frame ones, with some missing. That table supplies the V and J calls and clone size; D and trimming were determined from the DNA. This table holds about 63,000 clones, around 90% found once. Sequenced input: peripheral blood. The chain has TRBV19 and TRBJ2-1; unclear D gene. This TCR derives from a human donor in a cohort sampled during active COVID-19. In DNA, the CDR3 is TGTGCCAGTAGTCCGCACCGGAGCTCCTACAATGAGCAGTTCTTC. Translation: CASSPHRSSYNEQFF.